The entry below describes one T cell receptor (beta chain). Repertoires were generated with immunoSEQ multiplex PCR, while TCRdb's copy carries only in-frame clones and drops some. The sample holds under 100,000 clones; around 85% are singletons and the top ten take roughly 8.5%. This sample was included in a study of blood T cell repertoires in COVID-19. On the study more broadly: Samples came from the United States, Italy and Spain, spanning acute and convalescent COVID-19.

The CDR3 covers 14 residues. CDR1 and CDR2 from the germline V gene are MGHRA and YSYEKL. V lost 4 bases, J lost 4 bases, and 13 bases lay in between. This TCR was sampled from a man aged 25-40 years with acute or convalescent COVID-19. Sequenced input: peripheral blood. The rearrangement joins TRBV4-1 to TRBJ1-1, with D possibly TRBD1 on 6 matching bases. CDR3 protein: CASSPRGGATEAFF. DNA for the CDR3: TGCGCCAGCAGCCCTCGAGGGGGAGCCACTGAAGCTTTCTTT.